Following are 7 T cell receptor beta chains from one sample sequenced in a study of identical twins. TCRdb redid the calling of the 5' RACE reads with MiXCR, one entry per CDR3 protein. The sample lists some 710,000 distinct CDR3 sequences; 5.5% to 6.5% were seen once. Sequencing was done on a sample of naive T cells sorted from blood. Source of these receptors: a man younger than 35 in good health.

This clonotype has a handful of counts. The V gene is TRBV5-1, the J gene TRBJ2-7; perhaps TRBD1 as D (6 bases). Germline loops: CDR1 SGHRS, CDR2 YFSETQ. The V end was cut by 4 bases, the J end by 7 bases, with 12 bases between. The CDR3 length is 12 residues. The CDR3 coding sequence is TGCGCCAGCAGCAAGGAAGGGGGAGAGCAGTACGTC. Its protein is CASSKEGGEQYV.

The chain uses TRBV5-1 and TRBJ2-1, with 16 bases matching TRBD2. CDR3 length equals 19 residues. The trim removed 4 bases at V and 5 bases at J, leaving 12 bases unmatched. The germline V gene has CDR1 SGHRS and CDR2 YFSETQ. The CDR3 region is CASSEVPGLAGGPHNEQFF. The CDR3 DNA sequence: TGCGCCAGCAGCGAAGTACCGGGACTAGCGGGAGGGCCGCACAATGAGCAGTTCTTC.

In this sample, this clonotype turned up many times. The V gene is TRBV5-1, the J gene TRBJ2-5; D is undetermined. The V end was cut by 1 base, the J end by 1 base, with 14 bases between. In germline, CDR1 is SGHRS, CDR2 YFSETQ. The CDR3 runs to 16 residues. The CDR3 loop reads CASSLLMGGVQETQYF. DNA for the CDR3: TGCGCCAGCAGCTTGCTGATGGGCGGAGTCCAAGAGACCCAGTACTTC.

The chain couples TRBV20-1 to TRBJ2-3; a possible D gene is TRBD2 (6 bases). Per the germline V gene, CDR1 is DFQATT and CDR2 is SNEGSKA (reference sequence). CDR3 length equals 17 residues. Trimming stripped 6 bases from V and 1 base from J, with 23 bases between. The CDR3 protein is CSAHRLGGAYGTDTQYF. CDR3 nucleotide sequence: TGCAGTGCCCATAGGCTCGGAGGGGCTTACGGCACAGATACGCAGTATTTT.

In its sample, this clonotype was seen a few times. The V call is TRBV5-1, the J call TRBJ1-3; D remains ambiguous. Trimming stripped 3 bases from V and 3 bases from J, with 16 bases between. CDR1 is SGHRS, CDR2 YFSETQ, per germline. The CDR3 contains 16 residues. CDR3 loop: CASSSGDRGSGNTIYF. The CDR3 bases are TGCGCCAGCAGCTCCGGGGATCGGGGAAGTGGAAACACCATATATTTT.

The chain employs TRBV27 and TRBJ2-3; D is unresolved. Between the trimmed V and J ends, which lost 2 bases and 3 bases, there was a span of 12 bases. The CDR3 runs 15 residues. The germline gives CDR1 MNHEY, CDR2 SMNVEV (reference sequence). CDR3 DNA: TGTGCCAGCAGTTTAGGAGTTGAGTGGACAGATACGCAGTATTTT. Residues: CASSLGVEWTDTQYF.

This clonotype has a count of ten or more. CDR3 in DNA: TGTGCCAGCAGGTCCGACAGGGCACTTGGAAACACCATATATTTT. It is translated as CASRSDRALGNTIYF. The chain employs TRBV12-3 or TRBV12-4 and TRBJ1-3, with 7 bases fitting TRBD1. This CDR3 has 15 amino acids. J gave up 3 bases and V 6 bases, and 8 bases lay outside the gene matches.